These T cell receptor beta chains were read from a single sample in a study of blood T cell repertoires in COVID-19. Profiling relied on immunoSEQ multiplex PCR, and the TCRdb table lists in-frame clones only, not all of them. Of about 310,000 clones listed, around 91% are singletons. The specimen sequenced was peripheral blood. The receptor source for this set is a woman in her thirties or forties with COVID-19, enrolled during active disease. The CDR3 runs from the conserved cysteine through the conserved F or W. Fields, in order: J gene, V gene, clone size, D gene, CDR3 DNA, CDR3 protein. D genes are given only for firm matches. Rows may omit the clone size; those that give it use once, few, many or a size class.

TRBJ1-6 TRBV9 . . TGTGCCAGCAGCGTAGATGTGGGGCCCGATGGGAATTCACCCCTCCACTTT CASSVDVGPDGNSPLHF
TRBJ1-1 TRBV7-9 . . TGTGCCAGCAGCTTAGACAGTAACACTGAAGCTTTCTTT CASSLDSNTEAFF
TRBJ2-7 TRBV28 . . TGTGCCGCTCGAAGCCCTCATACCCCTATAAGCTCCTACGAGCAGTACTTC CAARSPHTPISSYEQYF
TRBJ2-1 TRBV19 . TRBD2 TGTGCCAGTACCCCCGCGGGTAGCGGGCCCCCGCGGGGCTCCTACAATGAGCAGTTCTTC CASTPAGSGPPRGSYNEQFF
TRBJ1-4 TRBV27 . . TGTGCCGGCAGTTTTGCAGGGGAGGGTGAAAAACTGTTTTTT CAGSFAGEGEKLFF
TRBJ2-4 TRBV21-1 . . TGTGCCAGCAGCAAAAGGAGGGCTCGGGTAGCCAAAAACATTCAGTACTTC CASSKRRARVAKNIQYF
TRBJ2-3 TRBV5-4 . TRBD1 TGTGCCAGCAGCCCTAAGTTAGGGGGCCCAGATACGCAGTATTTT CASSPKLGGPDTQYF
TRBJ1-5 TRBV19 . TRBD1 TGTGCCGGTAGTTGGGGGGACAGAGGCAATCAGCCCCAGCATTTT CAGSWGDRGNQPQHF
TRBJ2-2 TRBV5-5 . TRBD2 TGTGCCAGCAGCTCCGGGACTAGCGGGAGAACCGGGGAGCTGTTTTTT CASSSGTSGRTGELFF
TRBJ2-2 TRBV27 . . TGTGCCAGCAGTTTACTTAACACCGGGGAGCTGTTTTTT CASSLLNTGELFF
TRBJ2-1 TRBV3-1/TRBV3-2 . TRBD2 TGTGCCAGCAGCCAAGTTGCTTTTTTTGCGGGGGGGTCCTACAATGAGCAGTTCTTC CASSQVAFFAGGSYNEQFF
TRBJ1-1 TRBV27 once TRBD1 TGTGCCAGCTGGACAGGGTACATGAACACTGAAGCTTTCTTT CASWTGYMNTEAFF
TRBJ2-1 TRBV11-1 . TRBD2 TGTGCCAGCACCACGACTAGCGGGAGACATGAGCAGTTCTTC CASTTTSGRHEQFF
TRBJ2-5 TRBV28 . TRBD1 TGTGCCAGCAGTCCTCTCGACAGGGAAGAGACCCAGTACTTC CASSPLDREETQYF
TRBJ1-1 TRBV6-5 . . TGTGCCAGCAGTTACACAGCCGACACTGAAGCTTTCTTT CASSYTADTEAFF
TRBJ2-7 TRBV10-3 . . TGTGCCATCAGTAAAACCGGGAGTATGGGCGAGCAGTACTTC CAISKTGSMGEQYF
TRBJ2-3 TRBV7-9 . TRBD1 TGTGCCAGCAGCTTTGGACAGGCATCATATACGCAGTATTTT CASSFGQASYTQYF
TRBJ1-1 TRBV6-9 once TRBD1 TGTGCCAGCAGGGACGGGACAGGGACGCCAGGAAAGGTAAACACTGAAGCTTTCTTT CASRDGTGTPGKVNTEAFF
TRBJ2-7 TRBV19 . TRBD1 TGTGCCAGTAAGGTGGACAGGGTCTCCTACGAGCAGTACTTC CASKVDRVSYEQYF
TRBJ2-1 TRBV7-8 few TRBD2 TGTGCCAGCACCGTGAATCTAGCGGGGGGCCGGAATTCGTACAATGAGCAGTTCTTC CASTVNLAGGRNSYNEQFF
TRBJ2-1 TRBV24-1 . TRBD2 TGTGCCACCAGTCCACGGACTAGCGGGAGAGGAGATGAGCAGTTCTTC CATSPRTSGRGDEQFF
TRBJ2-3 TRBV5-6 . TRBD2 TGTGCCAGCAGCTTAGGACTAGCGGGAGACCCTGGGGGTACGCAGTATTTT CASSLGLAGDPGGTQYF
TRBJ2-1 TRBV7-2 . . TGTGCCAGCAGCTTTAGACGGCAGGGGGGTACAAGCGAGCAGTTCTTC CASSFRRQGGTSEQFF
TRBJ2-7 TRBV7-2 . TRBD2 TGTGCCAGCAGCGCCCTTGGGACTAGCGGGACCCTCTACGAGCAGTACTTC CASSALGTSGTLYEQYF
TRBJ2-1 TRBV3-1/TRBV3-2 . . TGTGCCAGCAGCCAAGATGGTAGCGGAACCTACAATGAGCAGTTCTTC CASSQDGSGTYNEQFF
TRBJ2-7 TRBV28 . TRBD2 TGTGCCAGCAGTTCCATCAGACTAGCGGGGAATCGGGAGCAGTACTTC CASSSIRLAGNREQYF
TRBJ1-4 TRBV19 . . TGTGCCAGTAGTATAGATCCCCAGGGTTCGGGAGCAACTAATGAAAAACTGTTTTTT CASSIDPQGSGATNEKLFF
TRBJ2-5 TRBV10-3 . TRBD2 TGTGCCATCAGTGAGACCAGGACTAGCGGGGGCGAGACCCAGTACTTC CAISETRTSGGETQYF
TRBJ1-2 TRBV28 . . TGTGCCAGCAGGCCCGCAGGGGAGAGCTATGGCTACACCTTC CASRPAGESYGYTF
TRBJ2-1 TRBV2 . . TGTGCCAGCAGCCTATCTGGGGGGAGATACTACAATGAGCAGTTCTTC CASSLSGGRYYNEQFF
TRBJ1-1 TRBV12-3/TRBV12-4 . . TGTGCCAGCAGCGAAGGGACAACTGAAGCTTTCTTT CASSEGTTEAFF
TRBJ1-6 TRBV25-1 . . TGTGCCAGCAGTACTACCCCGGGTTTAAGTAATTCACCCCTCCACTTT CASSTTPGLSNSPLHF
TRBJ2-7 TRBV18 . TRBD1 TGTGCCAGCTCACCAACGACAGGGGGCGAGCAGTACTTC CASSPTTGGEQYF
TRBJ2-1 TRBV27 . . TGTGCCAGCAGTTCACCTACGTGGAATGAGCAGTTCTTC CASSSPTWNEQFF
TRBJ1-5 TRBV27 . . TGTGCCAGCAGTTCTGTGCAGGGAGGCATGCCCCAGCATTTT CASSSVQGGMPQHF
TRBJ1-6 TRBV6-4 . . TGTGCCAGCAGTCGCAGGGTCGGGTCACCCCTCCACTTT CASSRRVGSPLHF
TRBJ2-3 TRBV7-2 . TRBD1 TGTGCCAGCAGCACCCCCAGGGGGAGCACAGATACGCAGTATTTT CASSTPRGSTDTQYF
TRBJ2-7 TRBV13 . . TGTGCCAGCAGCTTCAGTCGTCCAGGGCTCGAGCAGTACTTC CASSFSRPGLEQYF
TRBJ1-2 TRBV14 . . TGTGCCAGCAGCCCGAGGGGGAGAGGTCCGGGCTACACCTTC CASSPRGRGPGYTF
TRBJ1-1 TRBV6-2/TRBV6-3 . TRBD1 TGTGCCAGCAGTTACTCCAGGGGGATCGGGACTGAAGCTTTCTTT CASSYSRGIGTEAFF
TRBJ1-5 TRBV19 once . TGTGCCAGTAGTCTTCAGAGGAAGCCCCAGCATTTT CASSLQRKPQHF
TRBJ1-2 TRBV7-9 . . TGTGCCAGCAGCCCCCCCGGGTCAGAAGCTAACTATGGCTACACCTTC CASSPPGSEANYGYTF
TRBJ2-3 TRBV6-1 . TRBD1 TGTGCCAGCAGTGAGGGCAGGGGGCAAAATACGCAGTATTTT CASSEGRGQNTQYF
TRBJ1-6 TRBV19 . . TGTGCCAGTAGTATCCGGGGTGGCCAAAATTCACCCCTCCACTTT CASSIRGGQNSPLHF
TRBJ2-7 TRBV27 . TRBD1 TGTGCCAGCAGAGAATATACAGGGGGTTCCTACGAGCAGTACTTC CASREYTGGSYEQYF
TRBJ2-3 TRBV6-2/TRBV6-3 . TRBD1 TGTGCCAGCAGCCTGGGACAGATCTTGTTGGGGGATACGCAGTATTTT CASSLGQILLGDTQYF
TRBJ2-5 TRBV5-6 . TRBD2 TGTGCCAGCAGCCCCGGTCGGGGGGGCTTAGAGACCCAGTACTTC CASSPGRGGLETQYF